A single sample gave rise to the 5 T cell receptor beta chains below, sequenced in a study of T cell repertoires and HLA-DP antigens. Their target antigens are unknown. Assay: immunoSEQ multiplex PCR; the TCRdb copy retains only in-frame clones and omits some. In the table there are about 110,000 clones, about 91% of which are singletons. Sequenced sample: CD4+ T cells from PBMCs. The receptors shown here come from a woman aged 18-29 years in good health and CMV-seronegative.

The V gene is TRBV2, the J gene TRBJ1-2; D remains ambiguous. CDR1 SNHLY and CDR2 FYNNEI come from the germline V gene. V lost 5 bases to trimming and J lost 7 bases, with 5 bases between them. The length of the CDR3 is 10 residues. CDR3: CASSRPGYTF. CDR3 bases: TGTGCCAGCAGTCGTCCTGGCTACACCTTC. The full variable domain, completed using reference TRBV2 and TRBJ1-2, is EPEVTQTPSHQVTQMGQEVILRCVPISNHLYFYWYRQILGQKVEFLVSFYNNEISEKSEIFDDQFSVERPDGSNFTLKIRSTKLEDSAMYFCASSRPGYTFGSGTRLTVV.

The gene calls are TRBV5-6 and TRBJ2-2, with D perhaps matching TRBD1 (6 bases). Germline V lookup: CDR1 SGHDT, CDR2 YYEEEE. Trimming left V 4 bases short and J 5 bases short, with 18 bases between. The CDR3 loop spans 16 amino acids. Here the CDR3 reads CASSIRQAGQTGELFF. Here the CDR3 DNA reads TGTGCCAGCAGCATCCGACAGGCGGGTCAAACCGGGGAGCTGTTTTTT. Full variable domain (remainder filled in from reference TRBV5-6 and TRBJ2-2): DAGVTQSPTHLIKTRGQQVTLRCSPKSGHDTVSWYQQALGQGPQFIFQYYEEEERQRGNFPDRFSGHQFPNYSSELNVNALLLGDSALYLCASSIRQAGQTGELFFGEGSRLTVL.

A single count supports this clone. V is TRBV6-1 and J is TRBJ2-3; D uncertain. The CDR3 runs 12 residues. V shed 1 base and J shed 7 bases, with 6 bases lying between them. CDR1 is MNHNS, CDR2 SASEGT, per germline. DNA for the CDR3: TGTGCCAGCAGTGAAGGGAAACATACGCAGTATTTT. This codes for CASSEGKHTQYF.

This clone is a singleton in its sample. One junction end does not reproduce the germline sequence, and a read error may be involved. V gene TRBV29-1 combines with J gene TRBJ1-3; no reliable D call. Germline V gene sequence: CDR1 SQVTM, CDR2 ANQGSEA. There are 12 residues in the CDR3. In DNA, the CDR3 is TGCAGCGTTGGGAGTTCGGGAAACACCACATATTTT. Translating it yields CSVGSSGNTTYF.

This chain links TRBV6-1 with TRBJ1-5, with a weak D call TRBD1 (6 bases). Germline-derived CDR1 and CDR2 are MNHNS and SASEGT. V gave up 7 bases and J gave up 5 bases, with 18 bases separating them. The CDR3 is made up of 15 amino acids. CDR3 sequence: CASTLLDSRYQPQHF. Written as DNA, the CDR3 is TGTGCCAGCACCCTCTTGGACAGTCGCTATCAGCCCCAGCATTTT.